The 31 T cell receptor beta chains below were found in one sample sequenced in a study of cytomegalovirus exposure and HLA in healthy donors. It was with 60 Vbeta and 13 Jbeta primers that the PCR ran. Sequenced by immunoSEQ multiplex PCR; TCRdb stores in-frame clones only, minus some. The table shows approximately 170,000 clones, with 80% occurring only once. The sequenced sample consisted of PBMCs. The receptor set was obtained from a man younger than 35 in good health and CMV-seropositive.

The chain has TRBV7-9 and TRBJ1-1; 9 bases are shared with TRBD1. The CDR3 covers 15 residues. V gave up 5 bases and J gave up 3 bases; unmatched junction bases: 7. Germline V gene lookup returns CDR1 SEHNR and CDR2 FQNEAQ (reference sequence). CDR3 sequence: CASSPIRDRDTEAFF. The CDR3 DNA reads as TGTGCCAGCAGCCCCATCCGGGACAGGGACACTGAAGCTTTCTTT.

The genes are TRBV4-3 and TRBJ2-5, with 13 bases aligning to TRBD2. Trimming removed 1 base from V and 4 bases from J; junction bases left unmatched: 6. The germline gives CDR1 LGHNA, CDR2 YSLEER. The CDR3 extends over 17 amino acids. The chain's CDR3 is CASSQGTSGSFGETQYF. CDR3 DNA: TGCGCCAGCAGCCAAGGGACTAGCGGGAGTTTCGGAGAGACCCAGTACTTC.

This clone appeared once. This rearrangement joins TRBV29-1 to TRBJ2-1, with 8 positions matching TRBD2. The junction had 6 bases not matched to a gene; V was cut back by 1 base and J by 4 bases. The germline V gene has CDR1 SQVTM and CDR2 ANQGSEA. CDR3 length equals 15 residues. The CDR3 here is CSVEAGGRYYNEQFF. Written as DNA, the CDR3 is TGCAGCGTTGAAGCGGGCGGGAGGTATTACAATGAGCAGTTCTTC.

V is TRBV19 and J is TRBJ2-1; unclear D gene. The V end was cut by 5 bases, the J end by 6 bases, with 5 bases between. Germline assignment: CDR1 LNHDA and CDR2 SQIVND (reference sequence). The CDR3 runs 11 residues. The CDR3: CASSLINEQFF. DNA of the CDR3: TGTGCCAGTAGTCTTATCAATGAGCAGTTCTTC.

The chain joins TRBV7-9 to TRBJ2-5; TRBD1 agrees at 8 bases. This CDR3 is 14 amino acids long. With V trimmed by 3 bases and J by 0 bases, 0 bases remained unmatched. Germline values: CDR1 SEHNR, CDR2 FQNEAQ (reference sequence). CDR3 sequence (DNA): TGTGCCAGCAGCTTGGACAGGGACCAAGAGACCCAGTACTTC. It translates to CASSLDRDQETQYF.

At least ten counts were recorded for this clone. The chain joins TRBV19 to TRBJ1-4; D possibly corresponds to TRBD1 (6 bases). The CDR3 consists of 15 residues. The germline CDR1 and CDR2 sequences are LNHDA and SQIVND (reference sequence). V shed 6 bases and J shed 1 base, with 12 bases lying between them. The CDR3 DNA is TGTGCCAGTAGCAAGCTACAGGGAACTAATGAAAAACTGTTTTTT. Amino acids: CASSKLQGTNEKLFF.

J is TRBJ2-7 and V is TRBV28; TRBD2 aligns across 8 bases. The CDR3 loop spans 15 amino acids. In germline, CDR1 is MDHEN, CDR2 SYDVKM. Unmatched junction bases numbered 8, after V lost 3 bases and J lost 4 bases. The chain's CDR3 is CASSLSGTRRYEQYF. The CDR3 DNA is TGTGCCAGCAGTTTGTCCGGGACTAGAAGGTACGAGCAGTACTTC.

The count of this clone is one. The chain uses TRBV4-1 and TRBJ2-3, with TRBD2 matching over 8 bases. The germline V gene has CDR1 MGHRA and CDR2 YSYEKL. With V trimmed by 7 bases and J by 9 bases, 15 bases remained unmatched. This CDR3 is built from 15 residues. Here the CDR3 reads CASKGLVGVLGTQYF. The CDR3 nucleotides are TGCGCCAGCAAGGGACTAGTGGGGGTCCTCGGGACGCAGTATTTT.

The chain carries TRBV27 and TRBJ1-5; D gene unclear. V lost 2 bases to trimming and J lost 5 bases, with 7 bases between them. Per germline, CDR1 MNHEY and CDR2 SMNVEV (reference sequence). This CDR3 comprises 13 residues. This chain's CDR3 is CASSLREYQPQHF. For the CDR3, the DNA is TGTGCCAGCAGTTTAAGGGAGTATCAGCCCCAGCATTTT.

This rearrangement joins TRBV7-3 to TRBJ2-1; a possible D gene is TRBD2 (6 bases). V lost 3 bases and J lost 5, with 8 bases in between. The CDR3 spans 13 residues. Germline values: CDR1 SGHTA, CDR2 FQGTGA. CDR3 DNA: TGTGCCAGCAGCTTGTGGGGGGACAATGAGCAGTTCTTC. It yields the protein CASSLWGDNEQFF.

The chain carries TRBV4-2 and TRBJ2-3, with D unresolved. Germline CDR1 and CDR2: LGHNA and YNFKEQ. CDR3 length: 14 amino acids. The germline V and J ends were trimmed by 6 bases and 2 bases, with 12 bases remaining between them. CDR3 amino acids: CASRERLNTDTQYF. The CDR3 DNA reads as TGTGCCAGCAGGGAAAGACTCAACACAGATACGCAGTATTTT.

The chain carries TRBV5-6 and TRBJ1-4; maybe TRBD1 (5 bases). Deletions cut 4 bases from V and 2 bases from J, with 21 bases between. The germline gives CDR1 SGHDT, CDR2 YYEEEE. The CDR3 is 18 amino acids. CDR3 DNA: TGTGCCAGCAGCCGACGGGGGAGGGGTCTGGAGACTAATGAAAAACTGTTTTTT. Translating it yields CASSRRGRGLETNEKLFF.

J is TRBJ1-2 and V is TRBV19; D unresolved. The V gene lost 10 bases and the J gene lost 9 bases, with 12 bases spanning the gap. The CDR3 extends over 10 amino acids. In germline, CDR1 is LNHDA, CDR2 SQIVND (reference sequence). In nucleotides, the CDR3 is TGTGCCATATTTCACGGGAGCTACACCTTC. Residues: CAIFHGSYTF.

This sequence joins TRBV6-6 and TRBJ2-5; D gene uncertain. The J call could be wrong; TRBJ2-7 is a better fit for the DNA end. CDR1 is MNHNY and CDR2 is SVGAGI in the germline V gene (reference sequence). The CDR3 loop spans 14 amino acids. CDR3 sequence (DNA): TGTGCCAGCAGTTCACAGACCCGGTTCTACGAGCAGTACTTC. Protein: CASSSQTRFYEQYF.

V gene TRBV6-4 combines with J gene TRBJ2-2; TRBD1 matches 7 bases. Germline V lookup: CDR1 MRHNA, CDR2 SNTAGT. The CDR3 consists of 14 residues. V was pared by 7 bases and J by 7 bases, with 9 bases of the junction left unmatched. The DNA for the CDR3 is TGTGCCAGCAAAAAGGGGGCGCTCGGCGGGGAGCTGTTTTTT. Residues: CASKKGALGGELFF.

The chain links TRBV5-6 to TRBJ2-2; weak D call: TRBD2 (6 bases). This CDR3 contains 15 residues. Trimming took 0 bases from V and 0 from J, leaving 6 bases between them. The germline V gene has CDR1 SGHDT and CDR2 YYEEEE. The CDR3 loop is CASSLGGANTGELFF. The CDR3 DNA reads as TGTGCCAGCAGCTTGGGCGGGGCGAACACCGGGGAGCTGTTTTTT. The entire variable domain, with the rest obtained from reference TRBV5-6 and TRBJ2-2, is as follows: DAGVTQSPTHLIKTRGQQVTLRCSPKSGHDTVSWYQQALGQGPQFIFQYYEEEERQRGNFPDRFSGHQFPNYSSELNVNALLLGDSALYLCASSLGGANTGELFFGEGSRLTVL.

V gene TRBV13 combines with J gene TRBJ2-5; TRBD2 agrees at 8 bases. Germline V gene sequence: CDR1 PRHDT, CDR2 FYEKMQ (reference sequence). V shed 3 bases and J 5 bases; nucleotides not matched to a gene: 5. The CDR3 has 14 residues. The CDR3 here is CASSLSPGGETQYF. Written as DNA, the CDR3 is TGTGCCAGCAGCTTGAGCCCGGGAGGGGAGACCCAGTACTTC.

The rearrangement uses TRBV6-5 and TRBJ1-1; 7 positions match TRBD1. This CDR3 spans 12 amino acids. Per germline, CDR1 MNHEY and CDR2 SVGAGI. The J segment lost 7 bases and the V segment lost 6 bases, leaving 5 bases of the junction unmatched. The CDR3 sequence: CASSPDRVEAFF. The DNA of the CDR3 is TGTGCCAGCAGCCCTGACAGGGTTGAAGCTTTCTTT.

The genes are TRBV5-6 and TRBJ2-3; 16 bases line up with TRBD2. Per germline, CDR1 SGHDT and CDR2 YYEEEE. Germline trimming cut 3 bases from V and 6 bases from J; bases unmatched to any gene: 7. The CDR3 is made up of 17 amino acids. CDR3 sequence (DNA): TGTGCCAGCAGCTGGGGGACTAGCGGGAGGGCCGATGATACGCAGTATTTT. Amino acid sequence: CASSWGTSGRADDTQYF.

The chain has TRBV6-5 and TRBJ2-7; TRBD1 matches at 8 bases. CDR3 size: 15 residues. Trimming took 5 bases from V and 2 from J; bases not matched to a gene: 8. Germline V gene sequence: CDR1 MNHEY, CDR2 SVGAGI. CDR3 sequence reads: CASSAPTGGPYEQYF. CDR3 in DNA: TGTGCCAGCAGTGCCCCCACAGGGGGTCCCTACGAGCAGTACTTC.

The genes are TRBV4-1 and TRBJ2-3; D may be TRBD1 (5 bases). Trimming took off 0 bases at V and 2 bases at J, with 12 bases between the two ends. This CDR3 spans 16 amino acids. Germline assignment: CDR1 MGHRA and CDR2 YSYEKL. CDR3 amino acids: CASSQETGLSTDTQYF. CDR3 bases: TGCGCCAGCAGCCAAGAAACAGGTTTATCCACAGATACGCAGTATTTT.

In this sample, this clone turned up a few times. The chain couples TRBV29-1 to TRBJ2-7, with TRBD1 matching 11 bases. This CDR3 is 13 amino acids long. V was pared by 6 bases and J by 5 bases, with 6 bases of the junction left unmatched. Germline V gene sequence: CDR1 SQVTM, CDR2 ANQGSEA. CDR3 bases: TGCAGCGTGGGGACAGGGGGGGGCCACGAGCAGTACTTC. Translating it yields CSVGTGGGHEQYF.

The CDR3, as DNA: TGTGCCAGTAGTACCAGGGGGCGCGGCACCGGGGAGCTGTTTTTT. It yields the protein CASSTRGRGTGELFF. This sequence joins TRBV19 and TRBJ2-2; 8 bases map to TRBD1. CDR1 and CDR2 from the germline V gene are LNHDA and SQIVND (reference sequence). After removal of 4 bases from V and 4 bases from J, the junction contained 5 bases not matched to a gene. The CDR3 consists of 15 residues.

V is TRBV20-1 and J is TRBJ1-2; the D is unclear. Germline V gene lookup returns CDR1 DFQATT and CDR2 SNEGSKA (reference sequence). The length of the CDR3 is 11 residues. The V end lost 3 bases, the J end lost 7 bases, and 9 bases lay between the germline ends. The CDR3 region is CSASSSRGYTF. The CDR3 coding sequence is TGCAGTGCTAGCTCCTCCCGTGGCTACACCTTC.

The V call is TRBV28, the J call TRBJ1-5; TRBD1 is a possible D gene (6 bases). Germline assignment: CDR1 MDHEN and CDR2 SYDVKM. The CDR3 sequence is 14 residues long. Trimming left V 4 bases short and J 7 bases short, with 14 bases between. The CDR3 DNA reads as TGTGCCAGCAGTTCCCAGGGGTGGAAGCAGCCCCAGCATTTT. This gives the protein CASSSQGWKQPQHF.

This chain links TRBV19 with TRBJ2-3; weak D call: TRBD1 (6 bases). V was shortened by 8 bases and J by 2 bases, with 14 bases between the two germline ends. CDR3 size: 14 residues. Germline CDR1 and CDR2: LNHDA and SQIVND (reference sequence). Here the CDR3 DNA reads TGTGCCAGTGGTCGACAGGTTAACACAGATACGCAGTATTTT. It specifies CASGRQVNTDTQYF.

The CDR3, as DNA: TGTGCCAGCAGCCGGACTAGCGGGAGCTCCTACGAGCAGTACTTC. Protein: CASSRTSGSSYEQYF. The genes are TRBV5-5 and TRBJ2-7; 13 bases map to TRBD2. V shed 4 bases, J shed 0 bases, and the junction held 1 base outside the gene matches. CDR3 length equals 15 residues. Germline CDR1 is SGHKS and CDR2 is YYEKEE (reference sequence).

The CDR3 protein is CASSRGADYGYTF. The CDR3 DNA reads as TGTGCCAGCAGCCGGGGGGCGGACTATGGCTACACCTTC. The V call is TRBV7-8, the J call TRBJ1-2; possible D gene TRBD1, 6 bases. V lost 5 bases and J lost 3, with 10 bases in between. Germline V gives CDR1 SGHVS, CDR2 FQNEAQ. The CDR3 has 13 amino acids.

The chain carries TRBV14 and TRBJ1-4; D gene unclear. V was clipped by 1 base and J by 7 bases, with 16 bases between them. Germline V gene sequence: CDR1 SGHDN, CDR2 FVKESK. The CDR3 has 16 amino acids. The CDR3 region has the DNA TGTGCCAGCAGCCAAGTTTTCTCACAGAAAAGTGAAAAACTGTTTTTT. It translates to CASSQVFSQKSEKLFF.

The rearrangement joins TRBV7-9 to TRBJ2-3; TRBD2 agrees at 7 bases. Per germline, CDR1 SEHNR and CDR2 FQNEAQ (reference sequence). This CDR3 comprises 17 residues. Trimming at V came to 10 bases and at J to 4 bases, leaving 20 bases not matched to a gene. Here the CDR3 reads CAIDSGGEAWWADTQYF. As DNA, the CDR3 is TGTGCCATCGACTCGGGGGGAGAGGCTTGGTGGGCAGATACGCAGTATTTT.

This CDR3 reads CASSPDRDTNEKLFF. CDR3 nucleotides: TGTGCCAGCAGCCCGGACAGGGACACTAATGAAAAACTGTTTTTT. The V call is TRBV7-9, the J call TRBJ1-4; 8 nucleotides line up with TRBD1. Looked up from germline, CDR1 is SEHNR and CDR2 is FQNEAQ (reference sequence). The CDR3 totals 15 residues. The J segment lost 2 bases and the V segment lost 5 bases, leaving 4 bases of the junction unmatched. The full variable domain, rest sourced from reference TRBV7-9 and TRBJ1-4, is DTGVSQNPRHKITKRGQNVTFRCDPISEHNRLYWYRQTLGQGPEFLTYFQNEAQLEKSRLLSDRFSAERPKGSFSTLEIQRTEQGDSAMYLCASSPDRDTNEKLFFGSGTQLSVL.